The 30 T cell receptor beta chains below come from one sample, sequenced in a study of blood T cell repertoires in COVID-19. Measured with immunoSEQ multiplex PCR; TCRdb has only the in-frame clones, and not every one. The sample has approximately 82,000 clones, more than 70% seen once. The sequencing sample was made of peripheral blood. The receptors stem from a woman in her sixties with acute or convalescent COVID-19.

The rearrangement joins TRBV7-6 to TRBJ2-5, with TRBD2 matching 10 bases. The CDR3 has 16 residues. Germline CDR1 and CDR2: SGHVS and FNYEAQ. V shed 5 bases and J 2 bases; nucleotides not matched to a gene: 8. The CDR3 loop is CASSPSGGAGQETQYF. The DNA of the CDR3 is TGTGCCAGCAGCCCCAGCGGGGGGGCGGGGCAAGAGACCCAGTACTTC.

This clone is a singleton in its sample. The chain joins TRBV10-2 to TRBJ1-1; 7 bases match TRBD1. The V gene's germline CDR1 is WSHSY and CDR2 SAAADI. J lost 8 bases, V lost 0 bases, and 9 bases had no gene match. The CDR3 is 15 amino acids. The CDR3 bases are TGCGCCAGCAGTGAGTCGACGGTCAGGGGGGACGAAGCTTTCTTT. It encodes CASSESTVRGDEAFF.

V gene TRBV6-5 combines with J gene TRBJ2-7, with 9 nucleotides matching TRBD1. Germline CDR1 is MNHEY and CDR2 is SVGAGI. The CDR3 totals 13 residues. V lost 11 bases, J lost 4 bases, and 9 bases stayed unmatched. CDR3 in DNA: TGTGCCGGGGGGACGGACAGGGGTTACGAGCAGTACTTC. Its translation: CAGGTDRGYEQYF.

The rearrangement joins TRBV24-1 to TRBJ2-5; 8 nucleotides line up with TRBD1. CDR1 is KGHDR and CDR2 is SFDVKD in the germline V gene. The junction had 8 bases not matched to a gene; V was cut back by 2 bases and J by 4 bases. The CDR3 runs to 16 residues. The CDR3 nucleotides read TGTGCCACCAGTGATTCGATTCGGACAGGGTCAGAGACCCAGTACTTC. Translating it yields CATSDSIRTGSETQYF.

The chain couples TRBV4-2 to TRBJ1-2; D not resolved. This CDR3 has 13 amino acids. With 6 bases removed from V and 6 bases from J, the gap between germline ends came to 14 bases. Germline CDR1 reads LGHNA; CDR2 reads YNFKEQ. The DNA for the CDR3 is TGTGCCAGCAGTGAAGGTACGGGAGATGGCTACACCTTC. Its protein product is CASSEGTGDGYTF.

The chain is built from TRBV30 and TRBJ1-1; TRBD1 is a possible D gene (6 bases). The germline V gene encodes CDR1 GTSNPN and CDR2 SVGIG (reference sequence). This CDR3 region has 12 residues. V lost 4 bases, J lost 11 bases, and 17 bases lay in between. The CDR3 here is CAWTPGGGRAFF. CDR3 bases: TGTGCCTGGACACCTGGGGGGGGGCGGGCTTTCTTT. Supplemented by reference TRBV30 and TRBJ1-1, the full variable domain reads SQTIHQWPATLVQPVGSPLSLECTVEGTSNPNLYWYRQAAGRGLQLLFYSVGIGQISSEVPQNLSASRPQDRQFILSSKKLLLSDSGFYLCAWTPGGGRAFFGQGTRLTVV.

The chain couples TRBV5-6 to TRBJ1-6, with a weak D call TRBD1 (5 bases). The CDR3 sequence is 14 residues long. V was shortened by 2 bases and J by 12 bases, with 15 bases between the two germline ends. The V gene's germline CDR1 is SGHDT and CDR2 YYEEEE. This CDR3 reads CASSFVGEGRPLHF. CDR3 nucleotides: TGTGCCAGCAGCTTCGTGGGGGAGGGGAGACCCCTCCACTTT.

This clone was picked up one time. This chain connects TRBV6-5 to TRBJ2-2; a possible D gene is TRBD1 (5 bases). The CDR3 covers 16 residues. V lost 2 bases, J lost 5 bases, and 15 bases lay in between. In germline, CDR1 is MNHEY, CDR2 SVGAGI. CDR3 in amino acids: CASSYEWVKGTGELFF. Here the CDR3 DNA reads TGTGCCAGCAGTTACGAATGGGTAAAGGGGACCGGGGAGCTGTTTTTT.

The CDR3 DNA reads TGTGCCAGCAGTTCCGGGAGCGAGCAGTACTTC. Translating it yields CASSSGSEQYF. This sequence joins TRBV6-5 and TRBJ2-7; possible D gene TRBD2, 6 bases. From germline, CDR1 is MNHEY and CDR2 SVGAGI. Trimming pared 4 bases from V and 6 bases from J, leaving 7 bases between. CDR3 length: 11 amino acids.

The CDR3 spells CASSLRLAGDEQYF. In DNA form, the CDR3 reads TGCGCCAGCAGCTTACGACTAGCGGGAGACGAGCAGTACTTC. The rearrangement joins TRBV5-1 to TRBJ2-7, with 12 bases fitting TRBD2. The V gene end was trimmed by 2 bases and the J gene end by 5 bases; junction bases not matched to a gene: 2. Germline loops: CDR1 SGHRS, CDR2 YFSETQ. The CDR3 has 14 amino acids.

The gene calls are TRBV6-1 and TRBJ2-2, with 14 nucleotides matching TRBD2. The V and J ends lost 3 bases and 7 bases, in that order; junction bases with no gene match: 7. The CDR3 is 17 amino acids. Germline V gene lookup returns CDR1 MNHNS and CDR2 SASEGT. CDR3 sequence (DNA): TGTGCCAGCAGTGATGGACTAGCGGGAGGATATGGCGGGGAGCTGTTTTTT. Its protein product is CASSDGLAGGYGGELFF.

The J gene is TRBJ2-3, the V gene TRBV30; 7 bases are shared with TRBD2. The CDR3 is made up of 13 amino acids. The junction had 6 bases not matched to a gene; V was cut back by 7 bases and J by 2 bases. Germline lookup yields CDR1 GTSNPN and CDR2 SVGIG (reference sequence). This chain's CDR3 is CASSGDYTDTQYF. The CDR3 bases are TGTGCCTCCAGCGGGGATTACACAGATACGCAGTATTTT.

The V and J genes are TRBV4-1 and TRBJ1-4; TRBD1 is a possible D gene (6 bases). The CDR3 is 16 amino acids. Germline lookup yields CDR1 MGHRA and CDR2 YSYEKL. V was cut by 0 bases and J by 7 bases, with 15 bases left in between. CDR3 DNA: TGCGCCAGCAGCCAAGATGGGGGTCAGGGGAGTGAAAAACTGTTTTTT. This codes for CASSQDGGQGSEKLFF.

As for this clone: Germline is not matched at one junction end, which may reflect a read error. The CDR3 bases are TGTGCCAGCAGTGACGGGGTGGGGACTAGCTCCTTC. This encodes CASSDGVGTSSF. The chain combines TRBV2 with TRBJ2-7; 9 positions match TRBD2. CDR1 is SNHLY, CDR2 FYNNEI, per germline. The CDR3 is made up of 12 amino acids.

The CDR3 DNA sequence: TGTGCCAGTAAGAGGACAGGGGAGGACGAGCAGTACTTC. This sequence encodes CASKRTGEDEQYF. The V call is TRBV19, the J call TRBJ2-7; 9 nucleotides match TRBD1. The CDR3 has 13 residues. Trimming cost V 7 bases and J 5 bases; bases outside gene matches: 6. The germline V gene encodes CDR1 LNHDA and CDR2 SQIVND (reference sequence).

J is TRBJ2-5 and V is TRBV11-3, with D maybe TRBD2 (5 bases). The CDR3 sequence is 15 residues long. The V gene's germline CDR1 is SGHNT and CDR2 YENEEA. V was pared by 3 bases and J by 2 bases, with 13 bases between. DNA of the CDR3: TGTGCCAGCAGCTTCACGGGAACGGGACAAGAGACCCAGTACTTC. Protein product: CASSFTGTGQETQYF.

The chain links TRBV24-1 to TRBJ2-3; a weak D match, TRBD1 (6 bases). The germline V gene encodes CDR1 KGHDR and CDR2 SFDVKD. Trimming shortened V by 4 bases and J by 2 bases, and 9 bases separated the two germline ends. The CDR3 loop spans 14 amino acids. In nucleotides, the CDR3 is TGTGCCACCAGTGACAGACAGGTCACAGATACGCAGTATTTT. Translating gives CATSDRQVTDTQYF.

The chain joins TRBV3-1 (or the pseudogene TRBV3-2) to TRBJ2-3, with D unclear. The CDR3 runs 14 residues. V shed 4 bases and J shed 1 base, with 9 bases lying between them. Germline V lookup: CDR1 LGHDT, CDR2 YNNKEL (reference sequence). The CDR3 protein is CASSPVTRTDTQYF. CDR3 coding DNA: TGTGCCAGCAGCCCGGTCACTCGCACAGATACGCAGTATTTT.

The chain joins TRBV25-1 to TRBJ2-2; perhaps TRBD1 as D (5 bases). The V gene's germline CDR1 is MGHDK and CDR2 SYGVNS. The ends were cut back, 6 bases at V and 7 bases at J, with 15 bases in the middle. The CDR3 extends over 14 amino acids. DNA of the CDR3: TGTGCCAGCAGCCCAACCAGGGTCGGCGGGGAGCTGTTTTTT. It yields the protein CASSPTRVGGELFF.

The genes are TRBV6-5 and TRBJ2-1; 7 nucleotides match TRBD1. Germline loops: CDR1 MNHEY, CDR2 SVGAGI. The CDR3 extends over 14 amino acids. Trimming removed 5 bases from V and 6 bases from J; junction bases left unmatched: 7. This CDR3 is CASSPGQSGNEQFF. CDR3 sequence (DNA): TGTGCCAGCAGTCCGGGACAGTCAGGCAATGAGCAGTTCTTC.

V gene TRBV7-2 combines with J gene TRBJ1-5; D is unresolved. Germline CDR1 reads SGHTA; CDR2 reads FQGNSA. The CDR3 is 16 residues long. Trimming shortened V by 1 base and J by 6 bases, and 16 bases separated the two germline ends. CDR3 bases: TGTGCCAGCAGCTTAGGTAGAGGTTCTATCGGTCAGCCCCAGCATTTT. It encodes CASSLGRGSIGQPQHF.

This chain connects TRBV7-6 to TRBJ2-1; 7 bases align to TRBD2. CDR1 SGHVS and CDR2 FNYEAQ come from the germline V gene. The CDR3 loop spans 15 amino acids. Losses at the gene ends were 1 base for V and 7 bases for J; bases not matched to a gene: 7. CDR3 residues: CASSLDGGRTNEQFF. DNA of the CDR3: TGTGCCAGCAGCTTAGATGGCGGGAGAACAAATGAGCAGTTCTTC.

V and J are TRBV10-3 and TRBJ2-3, with D tentatively TRBD1 (8 bases). CDR1 and CDR2 (germline): ENHRY, SYGVKD. The CDR3 is 14 residues long. The germline V and J ends were trimmed by 6 bases and 3 bases, with 13 bases remaining between them. CDR3 DNA sequence: TGTGCCATCAGAGGACAGGGAGGGACAGATACGCAGTATTTT. Translated, it gives CAIRGQGGTDTQYF.

The chain couples TRBV11-2 to TRBJ1-1; D uncertain. From germline, CDR1 is SGHAT and CDR2 FQNNGV. The CDR3 covers 15 residues. V dropped 3 bases and J dropped 1 base, with 12 bases sitting between them. The DNA of the CDR3 is TGTGCCAGCAGCTTTCGAGCCGGGGAGAACACTGAAGCTTTCTTT. This codes for CASSFRAGENTEAFF.

CDR3 in amino acids: CASSYQRAGRTDTQYF. As DNA, the CDR3 is TGTGCCAGCAGCTACCAGAGGGCAGGGAGGACAGATACGCAGTATTTT. The chain combines TRBV7-2 with TRBJ2-3; perhaps TRBD2 as D (6 bases). The germline V and J ends were trimmed by 4 bases and 3 bases, with 17 bases remaining between them. The CDR3 has 16 residues. Germline V gene data show CDR1 as SGHTA and CDR2 as FQGNSA. The whole variable domain, remainder taken from reference TRBV7-2 and TRBJ2-3, is GAGVSQSPSNKVTEKGKDVELRCDPISGHTALYWYRQSLGQGLEFLIYFQGNSAPDKSGLPSDRFSAERTGGSVSTLTIQRTQQEDSAVYLCASSYQRAGRTDTQYFGPGTRLTVL.

Turning to this clone: One junction end disagrees with the germline gene, perhaps due to a read error. The DNA of the CDR3 is TGTGCCAGTAGTGTCCAGCGGGGCACCGATACGCAGTATTTT. Translation gives CASSVQRGTDTQYF. The V call is TRBV19, the J call TRBJ2-3; TRBD2 matches at 7 bases. Germline V lookup: CDR1 LNHDA, CDR2 SQIVND (reference sequence). This CDR3 region has 14 residues.

The chain carries TRBV5-5 and TRBJ1-2; 8 bases match TRBD1. The junction had 10 bases not matched to a gene; V was cut back by 4 bases and J by 8 bases. This CDR3 is 14 amino acids long. CDR1 and CDR2 from the germline V gene are SGHKS and YYEKEE (reference sequence). CDR3 DNA sequence: TGTGCCAGCAGCATTCTGGACAGGGTCTCCGGCTACACCTTC. Translated: CASSILDRVSGYTF.

The chain employs TRBV30 and TRBJ1-2; D is uncertain. V was clipped by 3 bases and J by 5 bases, with 10 bases between them. The germline V gene has CDR1 GTSNPN and CDR2 SVGIG (reference sequence). The length of the CDR3 is 12 residues. The CDR3 region has the DNA TGTGCCTGGAGGGACGGGAGGTATGGCTACACCTTC. Protein product: CAWRDGRYGYTF.

The genes are TRBV5-4 and TRBJ2-5; 13 bases match TRBD2. The trim removed 3 bases at V and 5 bases at J, leaving 10 bases unmatched. The CDR3 spans 17 residues. Germline loops: CDR1 SGHNT, CDR2 YYREEE (reference sequence). The CDR3, as DNA: TGTGCCAGCAGCTCCACTAGCGGGGGGGCCGCAATCGAGACCCAGTACTTC. Translated: CASSSTSGGAAIETQYF.

This clone appeared once. V is TRBV10-1 and J is TRBJ2-1; no firm D call. The CDR3 totals 16 residues. Germline V gives CDR1 WNHNN, CDR2 SYGVQD (reference sequence). V dropped 4 bases and J dropped 9 bases, with 22 bases sitting between them. The CDR3 sequence is CASSGGVARSRVEQFF. In DNA form, the CDR3 reads TGCGCCAGCAGTGGCGGCGTTGCCCGCTCCCGGGTTGAGCAGTTCTTC.